A single sample gave rise to the 6 T cell receptor beta chains below, sequenced in a study of vaccination and CD4 T cells after COVID-19. The sample's treatment: roughly ten-day PBMC culture with coronavirus spike peptide pools or control peptides (ViraFEST assay). Which antigens these TCRs recognize remains unknown. Cultured CD4+ T cell DNA underwent sequencing with the Oncomine TCR Beta short-read assay. One entry per CDR3 protein, called by TCRdb with MiXCR from the PCR reads. The sample yields roughly 25,000 distinct CDR3 sequences, 45% to 65% seen once. Sequencing was carried out using CD4+ T cells from blood, cultured in vitro. These TCRs come from a human donor who had recovered from COVID-19.

Here the CDR3 DNA reads TGTGCCACCGATCCGCTAGGGAATGAGCAGTTCTTC. It specifies CATDPLGNEQFF. The chain employs TRBV28 and TRBJ2-1; no reliable D call. This CDR3 region has 12 residues. Trimming took off 10 bases at V and 7 bases at J, with 14 bases between the two ends. Per the germline V gene, CDR1 is MDHEN and CDR2 is SYDVKM. Looking up the rest from reference TRBV28 and TRBJ2-1 gives the full variable domain: DVKVTQSSRYLVKRTGEKVFLECVQDMDHENMFWYRQDPGLGLRLIYFSYDVKMKEKGDIPEGYSVSREKKERFSLILESASTNQTSMYLCATDPLGNEQFFGPGTRLTVL.

This clonotype was recorded a few times. The chain links TRBV11-1 to TRBJ2-2; 15 bases agree with TRBD2. V dropped 0 bases and J dropped 6; count of bases not matched to a gene: 2. There are 17 residues in the CDR3. Per germline, CDR1 SGHAT and CDR2 FQDESV (reference sequence). The CDR3, as DNA: TGTGCCAGCAGCTTAGCGGGACTAGCGGGAGGCGCCGGGGAGCTGTTTTTT. It codes for CASSLAGLAGGAGELFF.

The chain carries TRBV7-2 and TRBJ1-2; 7 nucleotides align to TRBD1. Unmatched junction bases numbered 7, after V lost 5 bases and J lost 4 bases. Germline CDR1 SGHTA, CDR2 FQGNSA. The CDR3 is 14 residues long. The CDR3 reads CASSGLRQGYGYTF. The DNA of the CDR3 is TGTGCCAGCAGCGGCCTCCGACAGGGCTATGGCTACACCTTC.

This chain joins TRBV7-2 and TRBJ2-5, with D possibly matching TRBD2 (6 bases). Trimming took 5 bases from V and 2 from J, leaving 15 bases between them. Germline V gene data show CDR1 as SGHTA and CDR2 as FQGNSA. The CDR3 loop spans 15 amino acids. The CDR3: CASSLTGTAQETQYF. Here the CDR3 DNA reads TGTGCCAGCAGCCTCACCGGGACTGCACAAGAGACCCAGTACTTC.

The chain uses TRBV7-2 and TRBJ2-6; D not resolved. The V end lost 1 base, the J end lost 0 bases, and 7 bases lay between the germline ends. CDR1 and CDR2 (germline): SGHTA, FQGNSA. This CDR3 spans 16 amino acids. CDR3 coding DNA: TGTGCCAGCAGCTTAGGTTCGAACTCTGGGGCCAACGTCCTGACTTTC. This sequence encodes CASSLGSNSGANVLTF.

The V gene is TRBV20-1, the J gene TRBJ1-2, with 8 bases that match TRBD1. J was trimmed by 1 base and V by 5 bases; bases with no gene match: 9. Per germline, CDR1 DFQATT and CDR2 SNEGSKA (reference sequence). This CDR3 comprises 15 residues. CDR3 nucleotide sequence: TGCAGTGCTGAGCCGGGACAGGCCATTAACTATGGCTACACCTTC. It codes for CSAEPGQAINYGYTF.